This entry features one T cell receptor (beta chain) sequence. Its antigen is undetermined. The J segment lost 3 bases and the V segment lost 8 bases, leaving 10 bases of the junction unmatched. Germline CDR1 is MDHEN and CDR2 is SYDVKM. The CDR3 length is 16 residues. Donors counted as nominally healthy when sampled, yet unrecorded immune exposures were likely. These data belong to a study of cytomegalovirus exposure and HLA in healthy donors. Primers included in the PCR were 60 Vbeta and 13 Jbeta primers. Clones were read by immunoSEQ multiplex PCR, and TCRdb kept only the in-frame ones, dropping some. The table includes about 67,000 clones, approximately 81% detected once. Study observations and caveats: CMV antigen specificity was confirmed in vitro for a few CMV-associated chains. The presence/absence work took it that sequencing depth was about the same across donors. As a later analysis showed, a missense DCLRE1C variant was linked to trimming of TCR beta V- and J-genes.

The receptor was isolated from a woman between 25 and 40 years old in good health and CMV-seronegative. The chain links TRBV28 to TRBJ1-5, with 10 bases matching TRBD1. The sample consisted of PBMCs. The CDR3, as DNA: TGTGCCAGCCGGGGGGACAGGGGTTTGAACAATCAGCCCCAGCATTTT. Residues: CASRGDRGLNNQPQHF.